The 17 T cell receptor beta chains presented below share a single source sample, sequenced in a study of T cells after somatic rescue of genetic block. Here immunoSEQ multiplex PCR was the method, and the copy in TCRdb shows in-frame clones only, minus some. This table has under 150,000 clones, 90% to 95% appearing once. The sample consisted of peripheral blood mononuclear cells (PBMCs). The receptors come from a woman under 30.

The V and J genes are TRBV9 and TRBJ2-7; maybe TRBD2 (5 bases). Trimming removed 3 bases at V and 2 bases at J, with 21 bases between. The CDR3 covers 17 residues. The germline CDR1 and CDR2 sequences are SGDLS and YYNGEE. Here the CDR3 reads CASSGSSGSPRAYEQYF. The CDR3 DNA sequence: TGTGCCAGCAGCGGGAGTTCGGGCAGCCCGAGGGCCTACGAGCAGTACTTC. Full variable domain (outside the CDR3, taken from reference TRBV9 and TRBJ2-7): DSGVTQTPKHLITATGQRVTLRCSPRSGDLSVYWYQQSLDQGLQFLIQYYNGEERAKGNILERFSAQQFPDLHSELNLSSLELGDSALYFCASSGSSGSPRAYEQYFGPGTRLTVT.

The V and J genes are TRBV5-8 and TRBJ1-6, with 8 bases fitting TRBD1. With 0 bases clipped from V and 5 bases from J, the junction kept 1 base outside the gene matches. Per germline, CDR1 SGHTS and CDR2 YDEGEE. This CDR3 spans 15 amino acids. Here the CDR3 reads CASSLGQGNNSPLHF. CDR3 bases: TGTGCCAGCAGCTTGGGACAGGGGAATAATTCACCCCTCCACTTT.

This rearrangement joins TRBV19 to TRBJ2-2, with TRBD2 matching 7 bases. This CDR3 has 17 residues. Germline trimming cut 7 bases from V and 1 base from J; bases unmatched to any gene: 12. The germline V gene encodes CDR1 LNHDA and CDR2 SQIVND (reference sequence). CDR3 coding DNA: TGTGCCAGTACCCGAGAGCGGGGAAATATGAACACCGGGGAGCTGTTTTTT. This translates into CASTRERGNMNTGELFF.

V usage is TRBV10-3 and J usage is TRBJ2-1, with D hard to call. Germline V gene sequence: CDR1 ENHRY, CDR2 SYGVKD. The CDR3 extends over 11 amino acids. Trimming stripped 6 bases from V and 7 bases from J, with 7 bases between. DNA of the CDR3: TGTGCCATCAGCGAACTTAATGAGCAGTTCTTC. Translated: CAISELNEQFF.

This chain links TRBV15 with TRBJ1-1; perhaps TRBD1 as D (5 bases). Trimming removed 1 base at V and 6 bases at J, with 9 bases between. CDR3 length equals 13 residues. Germline CDR1 reads LNHNV; CDR2 reads YYDKDF (reference sequence). The CDR3 DNA is TGTGCCACCAGCAGAGTGGGGGTTCCTGAAGCTTTCTTT. Its protein product is CATSRVGVPEAFF.

Details on this clone: Germline and junction disagree at one end, which may indicate a read error. V gene TRBV7-9 combines with J gene TRBJ2-3; 9 bases are shared with TRBD2. The CDR3 runs to 15 residues. CDR1 and CDR2 (germline): SEHNR, FQNEAQ (reference sequence). The CDR3 loop reads CASSIAGDRADTQYF. In DNA form, the CDR3 reads TGTGCCAGCAGCATAGCGGGGGATCGGGCAGATACGCAGTATTTT. Variable domain in full (rest from reference TRBV7-9 and TRBJ2-3): DTGVSQNPRHKITKRGQNVTFRCDPISEHNRLYWYRQTLGQGPEFLTYFQNEAQLEKSRLLSDRFSAERPKGSFSTLEIQRTEQGDSAMYLCASSIAGDRADTQYFGPGTRLTVL.

The CDR3 is CAGSGGSNNSPLHF. The CDR3 DNA reads TGTGCCGGATCCGGAGGTAGCAATAATTCACCCCTCCACTTT. The rearrangement uses TRBV30 and TRBJ1-6; D is undetermined. Germline V lookup: CDR1 GTSNPN, CDR2 SVGIG (reference sequence). The CDR3 is made up of 14 amino acids. V gave up 8 bases and J gave up 5 bases, with 16 bases separating them.

This chain uses TRBV5-4 with TRBJ1-2; weak D call: TRBD1 (6 bases). CDR3 length: 15 amino acids. The germline V gene has CDR1 SGHNT and CDR2 YYREEE (reference sequence). Trimming pared 3 bases from V and 0 bases from J, leaving 12 bases between. The CDR3 sequence: CASSYPDRANYGYTF. The CDR3 DNA reads as TGTGCCAGCAGCTACCCGGACAGAGCTAACTATGGCTACACCTTC.

This clone was seen once. The chain recombines TRBV4-2 with TRBJ1-1; no clear D. The CDR3 covers 14 residues. V gave up 1 base and J gave up 1 base, with 7 bases separating them. Germline-derived CDR1 and CDR2 are LGHNA and YNFKEQ. CDR3 loop: CASSQGAGNTEAFF. The CDR3 DNA reads as TGTGCCAGCAGCCAAGGGGCGGGGAACACTGAAGCTTTCTTT.

The gene calls are TRBV5-1 and TRBJ1-1, with TRBD1 identical over 10 bases. This CDR3 region has 14 residues. J was trimmed by 5 bases and V by 4 bases; bases with no gene match: 5. Germline V gene data show CDR1 as SGHRS and CDR2 as YFSETQ. The CDR3 region has the DNA TGCGCCAGCAGCCAGGGGACAGGGGATACTGAAGCTTTCTTT. Its protein product is CASSQGTGDTEAFF.

This clone came up once. The J gene is TRBJ1-2, the V gene TRBV28, with 8 bases aligning to TRBD1. This CDR3 is 13 amino acids long. The germline V gene encodes CDR1 MDHEN and CDR2 SYDVKM. Trimming at V came to 6 bases and at J to 8 bases, leaving 8 bases not matched to a gene. The CDR3 nucleotides are TGTGCCAGCAGCTTAGACAGGGGTAACGGCTACACCTTC. The encoded protein is CASSLDRGNGYTF.

This rearrangement joins TRBV14 to TRBJ1-1, with D possibly matching TRBD1 (6 bases). Germline V gives CDR1 SGHDN, CDR2 FVKESK. V was cut by 4 bases and J by 2 bases, with 14 bases left in between. This CDR3 spans 15 amino acids. CDR3 in amino acids: CASSPIHRVNTEAFF. Here the CDR3 DNA reads TGTGCCAGCAGCCCGATACACAGGGTCAACACTGAAGCTTTCTTT.

The chain is built from TRBV18 and TRBJ1-4; D not resolved. With 2 bases removed from V and 6 bases from J, the gap between germline ends came to 10 bases. Germline V gene lookup returns CDR1 KGHSH and CDR2 LQKENI. This CDR3 has 14 residues. The CDR3 sequence: CASSPNWEDEKLFF. The CDR3 DNA is TGTGCCAGCTCACCAAACTGGGAGGATGAAAAACTGTTTTTT. The whole variable domain, filled in from reference TRBV18 and TRBJ1-4, reads NAGVMQNPRHLVRRRGQEARLRCSPMKGHSHVYWYRQLPEEGLKFMVYLQKENIIDESGMPKERFSAEFPKEGPSILRIQQVVRGDSAAYFCASSPNWEDEKLFFGSGTQLSVL.

V gene TRBV7-8 combines with J gene TRBJ1-2, with a weak D call TRBD1 (5 bases). Between the trimmed V and J ends, which lost 4 bases and 6 bases, there was a span of 15 bases. The germline V gene has CDR1 SGHVS and CDR2 FQNEAQ. The CDR3 length is 14 residues. The DNA of the CDR3 is TGTGCCAGCAGCTCACGACAGAAGGTCGATGGCTACACCTTC. Its protein is CASSSRQKVDGYTF.

This chain links TRBV28 with TRBJ2-2; D is ambiguous. Germline CDR1 MDHEN, CDR2 SYDVKM. The CDR3 loop spans 13 amino acids. Trimming removed 3 bases at V and 0 bases at J, with 2 bases between. The CDR3 is CASSFANTGELFF. CDR3 coding DNA: TGTGCCAGCAGTTTCGCGAACACCGGGGAGCTGTTTTTT.

The rearrangement joins TRBV11-3 to TRBJ1-4, with D possibly TRBD1 on 5 matching bases. Germline V gene lookup returns CDR1 SGHNT and CDR2 YENEEA. V shed 1 base and J shed 5 bases, with 11 bases lying between them. CDR3 length: 15 residues. The CDR3 nucleotides read TGTGCCAGCAGCTTAGGGGGACTGATGAATGAAAAACTGTTTTTT. It encodes CASSLGGLMNEKLFF. The whole variable domain, remainder taken from reference TRBV11-3 and TRBJ1-4, is EAGVVQSPRYKIIEKKQPVAFWCNPISGHNTLYWYLQNLGQGPELLIRYENEEAVDDSQLPKDRFSAERLKGVDSTLKIQPAELGDSAVYLCASSLGGLMNEKLFFGSGTQLSVL.

The chain links TRBV4-1 to TRBJ2-3; 12 positions match TRBD2. The CDR3 runs 18 residues. CDR1 and CDR2 (germline): MGHRA, YSYEKL. V was pared by 0 bases and J by 3 bases, with 7 bases of the junction left unmatched. CDR3 sequence: CASSQDQPTSGGTDTQYF. The CDR3 coding sequence is TGCGCCAGCAGCCAAGATCAGCCGACTAGCGGGGGTACAGATACGCAGTATTTT.